This TCR beta chain is drawn from a study of control samples from healthy donors and cancer patients. Here immunoSEQ multiplex PCR was the method, and the copy in TCRdb shows in-frame clones only, minus some. The profile shows tens of thousands of clones, around three quarters of them singletons. This CDR3 contains 16 residues. From germline, CDR1 is SGHRS and CDR2 YFSETQ. J lost 5 bases, V lost 2 bases, and 9 bases had no gene match. The chain links TRBV5-1 to TRBJ2-7; 11 bases are a match to TRBD2. The receptor was isolated from a man aged 55 to 70 with head and neck cancer. Specimen: PBMCs. CDR3 DNA sequence: TGCGCCAGCAGCTTTATCACTAGCGGGAGTATAAACGAGCAGTACTTC. This codes for CASSFITSGSINEQYF.